The rows below give T cell receptor beta chains drawn from one sample of a study of graft-versus-host responses after intestinal transplantation. TCRdb's copy holds only in-frame clones and misses some; the assay was immunoSEQ multiplex PCR. This sample has fewer than 75,000 clones, with 80% to 90% found just once. The sequencing here drew on PBMCs, taken 26 days after transplant. These receptors all stem from a human patient who received an intestinal transplant, so some T cells may come from the graft donor. CDR3s include the opening cysteine and the closing phenylalanine or tryptophan. A D gene is named only where the DNA matches it firmly. Size is omitted from some rows. Given values are once, few, many or a class for expanded clones.

clone_size d_call j_call v_call cdr3_nt cdr3_aa
once - TRBJ2-1 TRBV28 TGTGGTGGCGGTACCTACAATGAGCAGTTCTTC CGGGTYNEQFF
- TRBD2 TRBJ2-3 TRBV7-2 TGTGCCATCTTCGGGGGCGGGGGGCCCCCAGATACGCAGTATTTT CAIFGGGGPPDTQYF
- TRBD2 TRBJ2-1 TRBV28 TGTGCCAGCAGTTCCCCGACTAGCGCAAGCTCCTACAATGAGCAGTTCTTC CASSSPTSASSYNEQFF
once - TRBJ2-2 TRBV27 TGTGCCAGCACCACTCTGCGGTTCACCGGGGAGCTGTTTTTT CASTTLRFTGELFF
- - TRBJ2-6 TRBV5-1 TGCGCCAGTTGGGGGACAAAAAGTGGGGGAGCCTCTGGGGCCAACGTCCTGACTTTC CASWGTKSGGASGANVLTF
- TRBD1 TRBJ2-2 TRBV6-1 TGTGCCAGCACCCCCAACAGGGGAACCGGGGAGCTGTTTTTT CASTPNRGTGELFF
- TRBD2 TRBJ2-5 TRBV6-5 TGTGCCAGCAGCTCCCCCCGGGCGGGAGGGGCGGGCCAGTACTTC CASSSPRAGGAGQYF
- TRBD1 TRBJ1-2 TRBV7-8 TGTGCCAGCAGTCCACGGGACAGTAACTATGGCTACACCTTC CASSPRDSNYGYTF
- TRBD2 TRBJ2-1 TRBV29-1 TGCAGCGTTGTCGGGACTAGCGGGGGGCTATACAATGAGCAGTTCTTC CSVVGTSGGLYNEQFF
- TRBD1 TRBJ2-7 TRBV6-5 TGTGCCAGCTCACAGGGGGCCTACGAGCAGTACTTC CASSQGAYEQYF
- - TRBJ1-2 TRBV27 TGTGCCAGCAGTTTATCCTCCCAATCGGGCTATGGCTACACCTTC CASSLSSQSGYGYTF
- - TRBJ1-2 TRBV28 TGTGCCAGCAGTCATTTCTCGGGGGTCAACTATGGCTACACCTTC CASSHFSGVNYGYTF
- - TRBJ1-2 TRBV11-2 TGTGCCAGCAGCTTTGGCACCGGGACAGGCTACACCTTC CASSFGTGTGYTF
- TRBD2 TRBJ2-7 TRBV4-1 TGCGCCAGCAGCCAAGATGCGCTAGCGGGGGCAACCTTGCCCTACGAGCAGTACTTC CASSQDALAGATLPYEQYF
- - TRBJ1-6 TRBV9 TGTGCCAGCAGCGTAGTATCGGGTCGTTCACCCCTCCACTTT CASSVVSGRSPLHF
- TRBD2 TRBJ2-5 TRBV5-1 TGCGCCTCACGTAGCGGGAGCTTGGGCCAAGAGACCCAGTACTTC CASRSGSLGQETQYF
- TRBD1 TRBJ1-5 TRBV6-5 TGTGCCAGCAGCCTGGACAGGGGAGGAAATCAGCCCCAGCATTTT CASSLDRGGNQPQHF
- TRBD1 TRBJ1-1 TRBV15 TGTGCCACCAGCAGAGGGGGGACAGGGGTAATGAACACTGAAGCTTTCTTT CATSRGGTGVMNTEAFF
- - TRBJ2-7 TRBV9 TGTGCCAGCAGCGTAGATGATAGCGGCTACGAGCAGTACTTC CASSVDDSGYEQYF
- - TRBJ2-7 TRBV19 TGTGCCAGTAGTATAACAGGGCTAGGCGAGCAGTACTTC CASSITGLGEQYF
few - TRBJ1-6 TRBV10-3 TGTGCCATCAGTGAGTCCGGGTTCCCCCTCCACTTT CAISESGFPLHF
- - TRBJ1-5 TRBV6-1 TGTGCCAGCAGTGAAGCTAGAGACAGGAACCAGCCCCAGCATTTT CASSEARDRNQPQHF
- - TRBJ2-4 TRBV18 TGTGCCAGCTCACCAGCAGGGGCCACCAAAGACATTCAGTACTTC CASSPAGATKDIQYF
- TRBD2 TRBJ2-1 TRBV27 TGTGCCAGCAGTTACCTAACTAGCGGGGGGGGCAATGAGCAGTTCTTC CASSYLTSGGGNEQFF
- - TRBJ1-5 TRBV5-1 TGCGCCAGCGAATCAGGGTTGGGGAGCAATCAGCCCCAGCATTTT CASESGLGSNQPQHF
- - TRBJ2-1 TRBV6-6 TGTGCCAGCACCAAAACGGGATTCTACAATGAGCAGTTCTTC CASTKTGFYNEQFF
- TRBD2 TRBJ2-3 TRBV9 TGTGCCAGCAGCGTACGTAGCGGGGGTAGCACAGATACGCAGTATTTT CASSVRSGGSTDTQYF
- - TRBJ1-1 TRBV27 TGTGCCAGCAGTTCGACTTGGATGAACACTGAAGCTTTCTTT CASSSTWMNTEAFF
once TRBD1 TRBJ1-1 TRBV19 TGTGCCAGCATCGACAGGGAACGGCTAGGCACTGAAGCTTTCTTT CASIDRERLGTEAFF
- TRBD1 TRBJ1-1 TRBV5-8 TGTGCCAGCAGAACTCAAGGGACAGGGGAAGCTTTCTTT CASRTQGTGEAFF
- - TRBJ2-2 TRBV10-1 TGCGCCAGCGCCAGGAACACCGGGGAGCTGTTTTTT CASARNTGELFF
- TRBD2 TRBJ2-3 TRBV6-1 TGTGCCACCCGATACGGGGGGGTTAGTGCAGATACGCAGTATTTT CATRYGGVSADTQYF